This is a list of T cell receptor beta chains from one sample in a study of T-cell memory formation after mild COVID-19. MiXCR, applied by TCRdb to the 5' RACE reads, yields one record per CDR3 protein. The sample contains about 250,000 distinct CDR3 sequences, about 20% of which appear only once. The source material was PBMCs or a T cell subset sorted from them (not recorded which). These receptors originate from a man between 18 and 35 years old who had mild COVID-19 (a few samples of this study predate the infection). Cell type and time point are not known. Both conserved end residues are trimmed from each CDR3. The order of the fields is J gene, V gene, CDR3 protein.

TRBJ1-4 | TRBV12-3/TRBV12-4 | ASSPGQDNEKLF
TRBJ2-1 | TRBV6-5 | ASSYGGSSYNEQF
TRBJ1-5 | TRBV3-1 | ASSQDSSNQPQH
TRBJ1-1 | TRBV3-1 | ASSQRDLGAF
TRBJ2-1 | TRBV7-2 | ASSSKLAGAANEQF
TRBJ1-1 | TRBV9 | ASSVDPGDTEAF
TRBJ2-2 | TRBV6-2/TRBV6-3 | ASQQGRTGELF
TRBJ2-1 | TRBV20-1 | SARGVGGTYNEQF
TRBJ2-5 | TRBV12-3/TRBV12-4 | ASSAMSGGQETQY
TRBJ2-1 | TRBV19 | ASSPTGEGYNEQF
TRBJ2-3 | TRBV6-5 | ASSYSGNGGYTDTQY
TRBJ1-1 | TRBV2 | ASSEVAGGNTEAF
TRBJ1-1 | TRBV9 | ASSVGTGTEA
TRBJ2-3 | TRBV20-1 | SAPGSGGPTDTQY
TRBJ2-7 | TRBV30 | AWSWGVGVINEQY
TRBJ1-2 | TRBV5-1 | ASSLDRPNYGYT
TRBJ2-7 | TRBV20-1 | SARDRADYEQY
TRBJ2-1 | TRBV15 | ATSRDVPGGVYNEQF
TRBJ1-4 | TRBV19 | ASSIGGVGVNEKLF
TRBJ1-3 | TRBV7-2 | ASSLVARDSGNTIY
TRBJ2-1 | TRBV5-1 | ASSFPAGGSYEQF
TRBJ2-6 | TRBV4-1 | ASGPRGQGVSGANVLT
TRBJ2-7 | TRBV7-8 | ASSWGHPYEQY
TRBJ2-7 | TRBV11-2 | ASSPRDRAYEQY
TRBJ1-4 | TRBV10-3 | AIRPQGANEKLF
TRBJ2-1 | TRBV3-1 | ASSEILAGGDQF
TRBJ1-2 | TRBV29-1 | SVVGGGNGYT
TRBJ1-4 | TRBV28 | ASIPTGRGREKLF
TRBJ2-2 | TRBV12-3/TRBV12-4 | ASREQGTGELF
TRBJ2-3 | TRBV5-1 | ASRVGQGASDTQY
TRBJ1-1 | TRBV7-3 | ASSWVRNTEAF
TRBJ2-1 | TRBV2 | ASSVQRDYIKDRNEQF
TRBJ2-1 | TRBV24-1 | ATSDLRSGGAYEQF
TRBJ2-3 | TRBV27 | ASSSPGGSTDTQY
TRBJ1-2 | TRBV4-3 | ASSQVSLATGLRYGYT
TRBJ1-1 | TRBV29-1 | SGGGNMNTEAF
TRBJ1-2 | TRBV30 | ASTGTGGVGYT
TRBJ2-2 | TRBV14 | ASSRYLAGALLNTGELF
TRBJ2-2 | TRBV7-9 | ASRKIGELF
TRBJ1-1 | TRBV5-1 | ASSSKRGGEAF
TRBJ2-7 | TRBV10-3 | AISETSYEQY
TRBJ2-1 | TRBV15 | ATSRDILAGVEQF
TRBJ2-5 | TRBV5-1 | ASHDHLQVLETQY
TRBJ2-2 | TRBV6-5 | ASSLITTGELF
TRBJ1-1 | TRBV20-1 | SARVPLNTEAF
TRBJ2-5 | TRBV5-1 | ASSLTPGPLQETQY